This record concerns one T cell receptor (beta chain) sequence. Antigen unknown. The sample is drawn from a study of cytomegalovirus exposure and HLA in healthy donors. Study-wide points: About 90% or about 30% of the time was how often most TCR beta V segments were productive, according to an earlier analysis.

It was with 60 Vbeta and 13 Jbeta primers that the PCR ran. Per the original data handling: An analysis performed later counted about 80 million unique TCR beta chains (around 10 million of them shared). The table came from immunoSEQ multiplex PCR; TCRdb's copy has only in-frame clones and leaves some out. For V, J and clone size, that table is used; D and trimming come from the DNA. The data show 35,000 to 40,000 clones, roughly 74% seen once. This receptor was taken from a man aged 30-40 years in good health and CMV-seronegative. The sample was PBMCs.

The CDR3 sequence is CASSPETGAGNTIYF. The CDR3 DNA reads TGCGCCAGCAGCCCGGAGACAGGGGCTGGAAACACCATATATTTT. This chain connects TRBV5-1 to TRBJ1-3; 8 bases match TRBD1. V lost 4 bases and J lost 2; bases outside the gene matches: 5. The CDR3 totals 15 residues. Germline values: CDR1 SGHRS, CDR2 YFSETQ. Full variable domain (missing parts from reference TRBV5-1 and TRBJ1-3): KAGVTQTPRYLIKTRGQQVTLSCSPISGHRSVSWYQQTPGQGLQFLFEYFSETQRNKGNFPGRFSGRQFSNSRSEMNVSTLELGDSALYLCASSPETGAGNTIYFGEGSWLTVV.